This T cell receptor (beta chain) was observed in a study of T cells in women clearing cervical HPV infection. On the study more broadly: Blood came at first lesion visit for cases, post-clearance for controls.

TCRdb's copy holds only in-frame clones and misses some; the assay was immunoSEQ multiplex PCR. The listing contains about 20,000 clones. Findings of the study overall: Controls had more TRBV6-7 (0.16%) than cases (around 0.11%). Repertoire richness, not evenness, was significantly elevated in CIN3+ cases versus controls. Unknown T-cell numbers per sample may underlie the richness differences.

To note about this clone: The antigen remains undetermined. With the read ending 3 residues before the CDR3 end, the germline J gene is used to fill in that end.

Germline V gene data show CDR1 as SNHLY and CDR2 as FYNNEI. This CDR3 has 11 amino acids. This sequence originates from a woman between 18 and 70 years old with a cervical HPV16 infection that either progressed to CIN3+ or cleared (not recorded which). The rearrangement uses TRBV2 and TRBJ1-1; weak D call: TRBD1 (6 bases). Sequenced input: blood buffy coat. Partial CDR3 DNA: TGTGCCAGCAGTTACGACAGGGAA. Protein product: CASSYDRE. The whole CDR3 region reads CASSYDREAFF.